This T cell receptor beta chain emerged from a study of blood T cells in healthy people across ages. No fewer than 5.5 micrograms of total RNA were isolated from every sample. A J-beta primer mix and a sample-barcoded 5' primer were used in a second PCR of about 7 to 12 cycles. TCRdb processed the 5' RACE reads anew with MiXCR; each CDR3 protein has one entry. The table includes over 950,000 distinct CDR3 sequences, around two fifths detected once. CDR3 length equals 13 residues. CDR1 is SNHLY, CDR2 FYNNEI, per germline. V was cut by 2 bases and J by 8 bases, with 10 bases left in between. V gene TRBV2 combines with J gene TRBJ2-4; tentatively, D is TRBD2 (5 bases). The source of this sequence is a man between 18 and 35 years old in good health. Sequenced sample: blood. The CDR3 is CASSERGWDIQYF. CDR3 sequence (DNA): TGTGCCAGCAGTGAACGGGGATGGGACATTCAGTACTTC.